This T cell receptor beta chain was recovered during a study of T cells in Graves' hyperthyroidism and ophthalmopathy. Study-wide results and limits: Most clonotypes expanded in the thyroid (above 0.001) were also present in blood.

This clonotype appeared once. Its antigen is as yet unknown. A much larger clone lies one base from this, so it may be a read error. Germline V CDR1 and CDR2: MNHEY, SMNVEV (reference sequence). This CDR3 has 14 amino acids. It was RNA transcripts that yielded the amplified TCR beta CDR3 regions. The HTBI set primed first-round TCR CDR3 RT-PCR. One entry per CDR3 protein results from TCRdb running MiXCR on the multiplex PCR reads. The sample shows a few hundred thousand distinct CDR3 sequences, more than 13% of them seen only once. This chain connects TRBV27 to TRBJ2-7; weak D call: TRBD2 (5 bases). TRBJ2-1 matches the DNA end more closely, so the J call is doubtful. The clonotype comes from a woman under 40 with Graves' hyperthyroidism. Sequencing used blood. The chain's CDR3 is CASSATGSRAEQFF. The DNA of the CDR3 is TGTGCCAGCAGTGCCACGGGATCCCGGGCCGAGCAGTTCTTC.